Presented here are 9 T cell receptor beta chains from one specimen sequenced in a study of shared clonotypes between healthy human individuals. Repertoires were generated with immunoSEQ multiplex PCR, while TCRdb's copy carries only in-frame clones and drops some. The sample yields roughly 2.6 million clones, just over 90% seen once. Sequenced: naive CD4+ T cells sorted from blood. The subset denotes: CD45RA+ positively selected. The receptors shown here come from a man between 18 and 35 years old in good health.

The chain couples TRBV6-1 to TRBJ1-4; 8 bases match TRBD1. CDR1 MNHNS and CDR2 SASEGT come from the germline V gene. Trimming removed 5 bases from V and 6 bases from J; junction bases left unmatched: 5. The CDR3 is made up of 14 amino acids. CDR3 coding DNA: TGTGCCAGCAGTCAAGGACAGGGATATGAAAAACTGTTTTTT. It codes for CASSQGQGYEKLFF.

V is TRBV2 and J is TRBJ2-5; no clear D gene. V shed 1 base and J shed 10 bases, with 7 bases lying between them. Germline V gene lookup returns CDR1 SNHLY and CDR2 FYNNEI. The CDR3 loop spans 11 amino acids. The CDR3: CASSEGWDQYF. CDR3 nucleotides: TGTGCCAGCAGTGAAGGGTGGGACCAGTACTTC.

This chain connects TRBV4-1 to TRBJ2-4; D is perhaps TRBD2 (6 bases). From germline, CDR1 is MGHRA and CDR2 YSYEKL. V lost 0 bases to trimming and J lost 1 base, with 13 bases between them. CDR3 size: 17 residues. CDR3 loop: CASSQDDGRGAKNIQYF. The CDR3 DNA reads TGCGCCAGCAGCCAAGATGACGGGAGAGGGGCCAAAAACATTCAGTACTTC.

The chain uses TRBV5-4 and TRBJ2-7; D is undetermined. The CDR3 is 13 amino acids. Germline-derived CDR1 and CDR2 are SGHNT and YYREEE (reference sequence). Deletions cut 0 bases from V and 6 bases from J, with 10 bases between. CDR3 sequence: CASSLAGSPEQYF. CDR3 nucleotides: TGTGCCAGCAGCTTGGCCGGTAGTCCCGAGCAGTACTTC. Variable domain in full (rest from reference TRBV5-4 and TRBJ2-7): ETGVTQSPTHLIKTRGQQVTLRCSSQSGHNTVSWYQQALGQGPQFIFQYYREEENGRGNFPPRFSGLQFPNYSSELNVNALELDDSALYLCASSLAGSPEQYFGPGTRLTVT.

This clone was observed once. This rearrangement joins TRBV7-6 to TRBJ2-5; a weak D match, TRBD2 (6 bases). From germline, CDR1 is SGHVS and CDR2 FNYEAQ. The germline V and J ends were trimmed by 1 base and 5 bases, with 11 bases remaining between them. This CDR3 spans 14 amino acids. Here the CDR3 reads CASSLEHGSETQYF. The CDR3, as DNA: TGTGCCAGCAGCTTAGAACACGGGAGTGAGACCCAGTACTTC.

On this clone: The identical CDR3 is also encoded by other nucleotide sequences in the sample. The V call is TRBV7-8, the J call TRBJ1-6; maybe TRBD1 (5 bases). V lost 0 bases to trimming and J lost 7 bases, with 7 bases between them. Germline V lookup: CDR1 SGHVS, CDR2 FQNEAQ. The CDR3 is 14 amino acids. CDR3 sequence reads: CASSLAGQNSPLHF. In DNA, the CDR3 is TGTGCCAGCAGCTTAGCAGGACAAAATTCACCCCTCCACTTT.

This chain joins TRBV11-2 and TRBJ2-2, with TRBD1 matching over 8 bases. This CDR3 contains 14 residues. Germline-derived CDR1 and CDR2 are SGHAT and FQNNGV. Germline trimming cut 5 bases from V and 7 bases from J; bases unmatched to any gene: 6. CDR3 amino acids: CASSTDRAIGELFF. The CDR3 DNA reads TGTGCCAGCAGCACGGACAGGGCCATCGGGGAGCTGTTTTTT.

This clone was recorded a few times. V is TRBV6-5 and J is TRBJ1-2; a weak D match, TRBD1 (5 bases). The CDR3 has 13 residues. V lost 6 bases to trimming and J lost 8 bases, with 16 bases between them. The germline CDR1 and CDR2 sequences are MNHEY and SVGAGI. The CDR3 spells CASRTTGSGGYTF. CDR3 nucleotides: TGTGCCAGCAGGACCACAGGTTCAGGGGGCTACACCTTC.

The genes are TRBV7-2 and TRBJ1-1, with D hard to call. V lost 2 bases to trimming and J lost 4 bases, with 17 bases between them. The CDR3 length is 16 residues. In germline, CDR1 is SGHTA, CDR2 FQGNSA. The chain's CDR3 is CASSLFLASLGTEAFF. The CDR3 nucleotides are TGTGCCAGCAGCTTATTTCTCGCCAGTTTGGGCACTGAAGCTTTCTTT.